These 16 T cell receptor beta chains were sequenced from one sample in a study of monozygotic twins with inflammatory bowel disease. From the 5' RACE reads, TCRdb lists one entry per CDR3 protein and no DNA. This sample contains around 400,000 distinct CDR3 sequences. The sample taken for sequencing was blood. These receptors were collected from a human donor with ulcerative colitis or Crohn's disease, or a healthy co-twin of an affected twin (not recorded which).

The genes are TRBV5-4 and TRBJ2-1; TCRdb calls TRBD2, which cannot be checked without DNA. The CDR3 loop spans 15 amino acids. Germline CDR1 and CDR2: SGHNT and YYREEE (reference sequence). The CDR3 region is CASSPSGQGHNEQFF.

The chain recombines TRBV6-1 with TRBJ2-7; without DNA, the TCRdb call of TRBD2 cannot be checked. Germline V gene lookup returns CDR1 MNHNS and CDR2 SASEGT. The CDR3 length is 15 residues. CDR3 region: CASNPSLTGTYEQYF.

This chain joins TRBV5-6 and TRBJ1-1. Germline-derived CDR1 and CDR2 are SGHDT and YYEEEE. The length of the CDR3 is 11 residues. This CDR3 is CASQKEKEAFF.

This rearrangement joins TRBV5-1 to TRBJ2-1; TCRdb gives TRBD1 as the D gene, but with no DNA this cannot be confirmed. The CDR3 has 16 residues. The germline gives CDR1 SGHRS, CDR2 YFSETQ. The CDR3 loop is CASSLVVGVGNNEQFF.

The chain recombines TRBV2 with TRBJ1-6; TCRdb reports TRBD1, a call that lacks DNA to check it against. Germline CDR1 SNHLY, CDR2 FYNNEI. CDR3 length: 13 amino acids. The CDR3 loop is CASSEGTDSPLHF.

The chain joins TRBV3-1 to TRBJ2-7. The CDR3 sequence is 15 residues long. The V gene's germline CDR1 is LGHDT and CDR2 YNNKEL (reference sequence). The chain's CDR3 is CASSQEAVRTDEQYF.

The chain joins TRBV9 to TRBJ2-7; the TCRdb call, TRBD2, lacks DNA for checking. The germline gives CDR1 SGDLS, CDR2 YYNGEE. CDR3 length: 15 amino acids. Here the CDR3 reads CASSVAGGGSYEQYF. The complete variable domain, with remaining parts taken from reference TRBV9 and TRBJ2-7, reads DSGVTQTPKHLITATGQRVTLRCSPRSGDLSVYWYQQSLDQGLQFLIQYYNGEERAKGNILERFSAQQFPDLHSELNLSSLELGDSALYFCASSVAGGGSYEQYFGPGTRLTVT.

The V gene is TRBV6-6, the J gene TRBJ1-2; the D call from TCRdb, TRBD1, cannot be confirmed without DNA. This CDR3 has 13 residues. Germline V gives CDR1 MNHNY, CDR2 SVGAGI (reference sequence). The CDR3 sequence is CASSYDRENGYTF.

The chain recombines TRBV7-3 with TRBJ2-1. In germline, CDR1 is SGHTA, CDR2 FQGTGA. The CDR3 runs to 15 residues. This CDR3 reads CASSSGNRYYNEQFF.

This CDR3 is CASSLQEHPYNEQFF. V usage is TRBV7-6 and J usage is TRBJ2-1. The germline V gene encodes CDR1 SGHVS and CDR2 FNYEAQ. The CDR3 contains 15 residues.

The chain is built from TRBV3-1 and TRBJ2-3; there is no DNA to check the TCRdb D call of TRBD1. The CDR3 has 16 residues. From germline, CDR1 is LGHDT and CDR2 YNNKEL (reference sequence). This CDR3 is CASSPNYPGRTDTQYF.

The CDR3 here is CSASLETDTQYF. The chain joins TRBV20-1 to TRBJ2-3. The CDR3 contains 12 residues. Germline V gene data show CDR1 as DFQATT and CDR2 as SNEGSKA (reference sequence).

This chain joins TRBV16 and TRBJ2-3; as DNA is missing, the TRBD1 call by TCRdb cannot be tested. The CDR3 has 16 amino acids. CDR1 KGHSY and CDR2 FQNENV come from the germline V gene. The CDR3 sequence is CASSQFHIPEGDTQYF.

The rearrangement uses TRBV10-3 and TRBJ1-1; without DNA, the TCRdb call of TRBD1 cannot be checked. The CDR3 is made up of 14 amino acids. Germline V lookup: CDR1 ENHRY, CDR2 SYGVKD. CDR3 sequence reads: CAISAGAFNTEAFF.

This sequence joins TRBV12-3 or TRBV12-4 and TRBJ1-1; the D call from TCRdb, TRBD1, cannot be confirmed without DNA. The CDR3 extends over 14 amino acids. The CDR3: CASNGGQSNTEAFF.

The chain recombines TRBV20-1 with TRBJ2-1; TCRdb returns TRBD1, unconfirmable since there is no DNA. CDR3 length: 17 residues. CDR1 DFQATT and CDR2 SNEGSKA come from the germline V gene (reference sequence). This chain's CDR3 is CSARGAVQEKSYNEQFF.